This TCR beta chain was sequenced in a study of blood T cell repertoires in COVID-19. Overall study context: Some COVID-19 samples were acute and others convalescent; all came from the United States, Italy and Spain. From T cells, B-cell-depleted T cells, or PBMCs came the material, which was cDNA or gDNA.

Methods used by the authors: Estimation of nucleated cell counts relied on the amplification of reference gene primers. This table comes from immunoSEQ multiplex PCR, and its TCRdb copy is limited to in-frame clones, with some not included. D and trimming come from the DNA, and the V and J calls and clone size come from that table. This sample has 45,000 to 65,000 clones, with about 83% found just once. CDR3 size: 18 residues. CDR1 and CDR2 from the germline V gene are SGHRS and YFSETQ. J gave up 2 bases and V 4 bases, and 8 bases lay outside the gene matches. The sample was peripheral blood. The TCR was taken from a man between 65 and 79 years old with active COVID-19. The chain links TRBV5-1 to TRBJ2-5; 16 bases map to TRBD2. The CDR3 region is CASSLGTSGGAWQETQYF. As DNA, the CDR3 is TGCGCCAGCAGCCTCGGGACTAGCGGGGGGGCGTGGCAAGAGACCCAGTACTTC.